This section outlines one T cell receptor (beta chain) sequence together with its context. The antigen this receptor binds is unknown. Per-nucleotide qualities are absent, and no much larger clonotype sits a single base away. The CDR3, from cysteine to phenylalanine, totals 17 residues. Just CDR3 DNA is preserved here, 51 bases in frame from base 1. Relative to germline, V is missing 3 bases and J is missing 0 bases, with 2 bases of the junction outside any gene match. CDR1 and CDR2 are read off the germline V gene as KGHSH and LQKENI. These data come from a study of T cell changes during pregnancy in multiple sclerosis (dated by TCRdb to between 2017 and 2020). About the full investigation: The study examined how the T cell repertoire changed over the course of pregnancy in women with multiple sclerosis.

Library preparation was by the immunoSEQ multiplex PCR assay. Entries here come from immuneACCESS through TCRdb and include only in-frame sequences with V and J called. Some clones fail to appear in such tables; in the studies checked, an unresolved V gene covers under half of the shortfall, and the cause of the remainder is unknown. The sample profile shows 60,000 to 90,000 clones; 93% of them were found once. The ten largest clones capture just over 2.5% of the sample. The sequence was obtained from a female donor in good health, enrolled as a control in a pregnancy study. The chain uses TRBV18 and TRBJ2-6; the central 10 bases match TRBD1. Source: peripheral blood, taken after pregnancy. The CDR3 protein sequence reads: CASSPRDRGSGANVLTF. The nucleotides are TGTGCCAGCTCACCCCGGGACAGGGGCTCTGGGGCCAACGTCCTGACTTTC.